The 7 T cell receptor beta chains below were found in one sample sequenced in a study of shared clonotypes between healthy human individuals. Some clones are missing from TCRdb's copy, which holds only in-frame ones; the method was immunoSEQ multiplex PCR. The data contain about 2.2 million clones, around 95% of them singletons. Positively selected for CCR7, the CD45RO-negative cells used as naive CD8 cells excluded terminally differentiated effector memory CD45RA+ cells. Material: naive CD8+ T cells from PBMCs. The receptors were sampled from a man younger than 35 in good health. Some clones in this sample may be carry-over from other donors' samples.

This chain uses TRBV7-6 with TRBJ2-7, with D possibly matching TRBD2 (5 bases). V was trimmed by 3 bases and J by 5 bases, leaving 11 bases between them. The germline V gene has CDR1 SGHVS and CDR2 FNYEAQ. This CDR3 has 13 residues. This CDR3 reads CASSFSSVHEQYF. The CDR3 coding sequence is TGTGCCAGCAGCTTCAGTAGCGTCCACGAGCAGTACTTC.

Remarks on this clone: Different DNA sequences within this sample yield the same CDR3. The CDR3 nucleotides are TGTGCCAGCAGTTTATGGGGGGGCCCCTACGAGCAGTACTTC. Translating gives CASSLWGGPYEQYF. The chain uses TRBV27 and TRBJ2-7, with D tentatively TRBD2 (7 bases). CDR1 is MNHEY and CDR2 is SMNVEV in the germline V gene (reference sequence). The CDR3 is 14 residues long. V lost 1 base and J 2 bases, leaving 9 bases between the germline ends.

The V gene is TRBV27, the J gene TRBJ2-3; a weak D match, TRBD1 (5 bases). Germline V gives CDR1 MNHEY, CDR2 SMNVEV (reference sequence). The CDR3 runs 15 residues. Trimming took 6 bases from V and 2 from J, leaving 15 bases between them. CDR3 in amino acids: CASRVGASNTDTQYF. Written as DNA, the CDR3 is TGTGCCAGCAGAGTAGGGGCCTCAAACACAGATACGCAGTATTTT.

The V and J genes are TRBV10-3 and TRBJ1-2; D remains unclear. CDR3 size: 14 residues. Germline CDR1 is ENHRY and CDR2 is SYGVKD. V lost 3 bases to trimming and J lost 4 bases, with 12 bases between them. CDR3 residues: CAISESGETYGYTF. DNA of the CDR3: TGTGCCATCAGTGAATCCGGGGAGACCTATGGCTACACCTTC.

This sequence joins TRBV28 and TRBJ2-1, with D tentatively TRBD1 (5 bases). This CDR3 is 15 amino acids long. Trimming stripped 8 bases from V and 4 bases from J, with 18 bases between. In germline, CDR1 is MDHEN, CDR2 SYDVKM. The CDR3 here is CASSTYWGGYNEQFF. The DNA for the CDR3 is TGTGCCAGCTCTACATACTGGGGCGGTTACAATGAGCAGTTCTTC.

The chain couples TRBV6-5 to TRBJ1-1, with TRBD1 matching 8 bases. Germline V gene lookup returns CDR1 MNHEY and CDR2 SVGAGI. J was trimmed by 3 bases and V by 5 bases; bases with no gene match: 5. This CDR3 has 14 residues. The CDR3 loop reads CASSLTGGDTEAFF. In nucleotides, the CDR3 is TGTGCCAGCAGTCTTACAGGGGGGGACACTGAAGCTTTCTTT.

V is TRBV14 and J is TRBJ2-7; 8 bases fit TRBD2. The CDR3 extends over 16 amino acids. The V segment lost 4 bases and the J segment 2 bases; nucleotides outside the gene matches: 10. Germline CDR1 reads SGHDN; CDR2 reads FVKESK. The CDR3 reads CASSLGGGRSAYEQYF. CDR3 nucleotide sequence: TGTGCCAGCAGCCTGGGCGGGGGGCGAAGCGCCTACGAGCAGTACTTC.